This T cell receptor beta chain was recovered during a study of T cell responses to AZD1222 COVID-19 vaccine. The study, taken as a whole, reports: The sample set comprised mostly white British donors with more females, and clonal diversity was possibly underestimated.

The data were produced by immunoSEQ multiplex PCR, yet TCRdb's version contains in-frame clones alone and is incomplete. The top ten hold under 3% of the sample, which has about 93,000 clones, 75% to 90% seen once. About this clone: Its antigen is still unknown.

There are 13 residues in the CDR3. CDR1 is SGHRS and CDR2 is YFSETQ in the germline V gene. The V end was cut by 2 bases, the J end by 7 bases, with 12 bases between. This chain uses TRBV5-1 with TRBJ1-1, with D perhaps matching TRBD1 (6 bases). The input for sequencing was peripheral blood, taken 28 days after the second AZD1222 dose. This TCR derives from an adult who received the AZD1222 COVID-19 vaccine. In nucleotides, the CDR3 is TGCGCCAGCAGCTTAGTCTCGGACAGTGAAGCTTTCTTT. Translated: CASSLVSDSEAFF.